The clone carrying this T cell receptor (beta chain) was detected ten times or more. Arm-PCR of CDR3 regions and iRepertoire HTBI primers were used to build TCR beta libraries. Using its own MiXCR run on the multiplex PCR reads, TCRdb lists one record per CDR3 protein. The data hold around 320,000 distinct CDR3 sequences, with over 15% observed a single time. These data come from a study of regulatory T cells in long-lasting Graves disease. As for time point: newly diagnosed GD, antithyroid drugs for less than 3 months. TCR sequences were obtained from RNA taken from PBMCs. Between the trimmed V and J ends, which lost 0 bases and 7 bases, there was a span of 9 bases. Germline-derived CDR1 and CDR2 are MNHEY and SMNVEV (reference sequence). This CDR3 is 13 amino acids long. The data also belong to a second study, concerning T cells in Graves' hyperthyroidism and ophthalmopathy. This second study says: It was a median approximately 6 months before onset that the model predicted ophthalmopathy.

The TCR was taken from a man aged 35-49 years with Graves disease. V gene TRBV27 combines with J gene TRBJ2-5; D unclear. The material sequenced was peripheral blood mononuclear cells (PBMCs), taken at new diagnosis, from a patient treated with antithyroid drugs. The CDR3 nucleotides read TGTGCCAGCAGTTTATCGTGGTCGGGGACCCAGTACTTC. Its protein is CASSLSWSGTQYF.